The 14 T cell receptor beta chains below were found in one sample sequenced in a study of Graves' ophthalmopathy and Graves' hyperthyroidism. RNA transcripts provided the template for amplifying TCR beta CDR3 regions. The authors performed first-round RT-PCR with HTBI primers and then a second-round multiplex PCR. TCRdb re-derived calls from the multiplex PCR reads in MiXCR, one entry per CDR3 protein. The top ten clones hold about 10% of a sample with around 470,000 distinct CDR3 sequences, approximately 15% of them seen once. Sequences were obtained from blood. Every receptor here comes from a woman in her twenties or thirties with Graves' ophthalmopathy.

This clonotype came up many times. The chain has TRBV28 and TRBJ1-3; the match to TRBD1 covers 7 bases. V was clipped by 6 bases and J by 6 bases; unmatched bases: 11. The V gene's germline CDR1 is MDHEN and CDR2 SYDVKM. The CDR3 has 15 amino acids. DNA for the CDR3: TGTGCCAGCAGCTACAGGGGTTCTCTGGAAAACACCATATATTTT. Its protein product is CASSYRGSLENTIYF.

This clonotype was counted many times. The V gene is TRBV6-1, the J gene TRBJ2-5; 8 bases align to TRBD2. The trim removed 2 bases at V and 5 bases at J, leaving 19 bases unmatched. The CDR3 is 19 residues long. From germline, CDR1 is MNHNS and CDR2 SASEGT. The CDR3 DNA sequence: TGTGCCAGCAGTGAAAGGGGGACTAGTTCGCCATCCTGGGGGGAGACCCAGTACTTC. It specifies CASSERGTSSPSWGETQYF.

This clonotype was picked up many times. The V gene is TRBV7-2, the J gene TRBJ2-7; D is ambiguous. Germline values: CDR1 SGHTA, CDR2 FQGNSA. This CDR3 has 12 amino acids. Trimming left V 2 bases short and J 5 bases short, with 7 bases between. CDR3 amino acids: CASSLKANEQYF. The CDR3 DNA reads TGTGCCAGCAGCTTAAAGGCTAACGAGCAGTACTTC.

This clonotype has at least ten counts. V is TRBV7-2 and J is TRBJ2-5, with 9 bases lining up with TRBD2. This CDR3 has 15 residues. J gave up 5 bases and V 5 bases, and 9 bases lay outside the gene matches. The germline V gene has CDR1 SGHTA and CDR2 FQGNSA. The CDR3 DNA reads TGTGCCAGCAGCCTTGTAAGCGGGGGGTGGGAGACCCAGTACTTC. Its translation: CASSLVSGGWETQYF.

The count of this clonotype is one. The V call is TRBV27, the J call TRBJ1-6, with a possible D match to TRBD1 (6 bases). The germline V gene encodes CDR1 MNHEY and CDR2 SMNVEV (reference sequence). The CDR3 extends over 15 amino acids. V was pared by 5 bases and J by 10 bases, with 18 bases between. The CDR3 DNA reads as TGTGCCAGCAGTCTCCGAGGGGGGGGCATGTCACCCCTCCACTTT. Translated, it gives CASSLRGGGMSPLHF.

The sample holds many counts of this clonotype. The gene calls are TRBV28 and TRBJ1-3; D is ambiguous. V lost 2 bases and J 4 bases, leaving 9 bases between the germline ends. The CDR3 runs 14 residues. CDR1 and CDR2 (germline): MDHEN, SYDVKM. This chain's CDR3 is CASSLKGSGNTIYF. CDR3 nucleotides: TGTGCCAGCAGTTTAAAGGGCTCCGGAAACACCATATATTTT.

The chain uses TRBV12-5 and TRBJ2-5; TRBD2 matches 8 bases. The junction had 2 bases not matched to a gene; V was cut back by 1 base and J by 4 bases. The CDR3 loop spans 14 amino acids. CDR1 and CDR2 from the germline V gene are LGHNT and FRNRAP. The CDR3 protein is CASGLGTSTETQYF. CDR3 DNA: TGTGCTAGTGGTTTGGGGACTAGCACAGAGACCCAGTACTTC.

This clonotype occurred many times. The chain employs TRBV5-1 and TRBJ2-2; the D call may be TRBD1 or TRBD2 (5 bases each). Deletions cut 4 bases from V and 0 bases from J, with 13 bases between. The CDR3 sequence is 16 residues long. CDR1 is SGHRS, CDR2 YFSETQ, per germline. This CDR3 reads CASSTLEGPNTGELFF. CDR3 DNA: TGCGCCAGCAGCACCCTTGAGGGGCCGAACACCGGGGAGCTGTTTTTT.

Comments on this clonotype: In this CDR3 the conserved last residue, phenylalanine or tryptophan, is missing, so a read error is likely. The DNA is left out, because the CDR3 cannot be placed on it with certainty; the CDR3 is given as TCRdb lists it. CDR3 residues: CAIGGLAANTGELCL. This chain joins TRBV10-3 and TRBJ2-2; TRBD2 is taken as the D call from the table, unchecked against the DNA. Germline CDR1 ENHRY, CDR2 SYGVKD. Including both end residues, the CDR3 is 15 amino acids long.

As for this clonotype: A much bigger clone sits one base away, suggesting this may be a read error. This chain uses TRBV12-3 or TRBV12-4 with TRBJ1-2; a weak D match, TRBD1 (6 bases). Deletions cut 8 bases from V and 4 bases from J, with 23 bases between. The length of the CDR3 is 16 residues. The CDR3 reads CASATKPGQPSYGYTF. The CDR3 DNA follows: TGTGCCAGCGCAACAAAGCCGGGACAACCGTCCTATGGCTACACCTTC.

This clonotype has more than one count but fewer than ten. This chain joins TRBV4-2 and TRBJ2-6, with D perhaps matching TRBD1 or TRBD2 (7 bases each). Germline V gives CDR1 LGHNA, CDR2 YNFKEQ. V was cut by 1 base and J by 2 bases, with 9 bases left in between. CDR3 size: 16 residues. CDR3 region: CASSQAGGAGANVLTF. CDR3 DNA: TGTGCCAGCAGCCAAGCAGGGGGGGCTGGGGCCAACGTCCTGACTTTC.

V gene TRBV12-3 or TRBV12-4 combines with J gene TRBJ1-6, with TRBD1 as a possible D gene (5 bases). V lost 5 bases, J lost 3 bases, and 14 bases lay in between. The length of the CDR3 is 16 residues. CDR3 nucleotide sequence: TGTGCCAGCAGTGAGGCGGGGGTTGGCTATAATTCACCCCTCCACTTT. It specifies CASSEAGVGYNSPLHF.

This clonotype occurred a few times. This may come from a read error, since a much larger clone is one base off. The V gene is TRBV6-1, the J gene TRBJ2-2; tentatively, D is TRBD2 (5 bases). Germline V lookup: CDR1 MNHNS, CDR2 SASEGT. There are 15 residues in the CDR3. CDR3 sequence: CASSEAFPYTGELLF. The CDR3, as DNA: TGTGCCAGCAGTGAAGCGTTCCCATACACCGGGGAGCTGTTGTTT.

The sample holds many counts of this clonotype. CDR3 sequence: CASSFLAGPGNQPQHF. The CDR3 DNA reads as TGTGCCAGCAGTTTTCTCGCCGGGCCGGGAAATCAGCCCCAGCATTTT. The V and J genes are TRBV12-3 or TRBV12-4 and TRBJ1-5; no clear D gene. Trimming took off 3 bases at V and 4 bases at J, with 16 bases between the two ends. The CDR3 is 16 amino acids.